The T cell receptor (beta chain) under discussion was sequenced for a study of blood T cell repertoires in COVID-19. About the study: Spain, Italy and the United States supplied samples that represented acute and convalescent COVID-19. T cells, B-cell-depleted T cells, or PBMCs provided the cDNA or gDNA that served as material.

How the authors handled the data: How many nucleated cells were present was estimated from reference gene primer amplification. Profiling relied on immunoSEQ multiplex PCR, and the TCRdb table lists in-frame clones only, not all of them. V, J and clone size are taken as reported in that table, and D and trimming were inferred from the DNA itself. The profile covers about 80,000 clones, with approximately 90% appearing a single time and nearly 5% taken by the ten largest. The receptor's source is a woman of 80 years or more with active or convalescent COVID-19. The sample consisted of peripheral blood.

CDR3 in amino acids: CASSSQLYQPQHF. DNA for the CDR3: TGTGCCAGCAGTTCCCAACTATACCAGCCCCAGCATTTT. The rearrangement joins TRBV28 to TRBJ1-5; D not resolved. Deletions cut 4 bases from V and 7 bases from J, with 11 bases between. The CDR3 extends over 13 amino acids. Germline V gene data show CDR1 as MDHEN and CDR2 as SYDVKM.